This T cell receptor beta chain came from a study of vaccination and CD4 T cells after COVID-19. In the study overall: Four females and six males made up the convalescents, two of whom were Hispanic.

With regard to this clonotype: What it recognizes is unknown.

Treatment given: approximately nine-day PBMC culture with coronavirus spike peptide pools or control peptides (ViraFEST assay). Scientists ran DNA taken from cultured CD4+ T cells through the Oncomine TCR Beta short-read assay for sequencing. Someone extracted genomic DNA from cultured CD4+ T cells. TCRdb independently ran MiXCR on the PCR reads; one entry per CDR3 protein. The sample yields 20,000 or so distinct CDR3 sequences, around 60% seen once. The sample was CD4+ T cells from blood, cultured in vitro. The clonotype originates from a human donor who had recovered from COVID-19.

CDR3 amino acids: CASSPDSPPNTEAFF. The CDR3 DNA reads TGTGCCAGCAGCCCGGACAGTCCCCCCAACACTGAAGCTTTCTTT. The chain links TRBV3-1 to TRBJ1-1; D might be TRBD1 (6 bases). The CDR3 totals 15 residues. CDR1 and CDR2 (germline): LGHDT, YNNKEL (reference sequence). Trimming left V 4 bases short and J 2 bases short, with 14 bases between.